This T cell receptor beta chain is drawn from a study of shared clonotypes between healthy human individuals. Sequencing was performed with immunoSEQ multiplex PCR; in TCRdb, only in-frame clones are kept and a portion is missing. The sample yields 2 million to 2.5 million clones, 80% to 95% seen once. Only Caucasian adults living in Nashville, Tennessee made up the donor group. Sample: naive CD4+ T cells from PBMCs. Subset indicated: CD45RA+ positively selected. The clonotype was recovered from a man aged 18 to 29 in good health. Some clones in this sample may be carry-over from other donors' samples.

CDR3 in DNA: TGTGCCAGCAGCCGGAGCGGCCCCTACGAGCAGTACTTC. The encoded protein is CASSRSGPYEQYF. The rearrangement links TRBV14 to TRBJ2-7, with a tentative D call TRBD2 (5 bases). The V gene's germline CDR1 is SGHDN and CDR2 FVKESK. This CDR3 is 13 amino acids long. The V end lost 4 bases, the J end lost 2 bases, and 9 bases lay between the germline ends.